This TCR beta chain was captured in a study of cytomegalovirus exposure and HLA in healthy donors. Germline assignment: CDR1 MDHEN and CDR2 SYDVKM. The CDR3 is 15 amino acids. Unmatched junction bases numbered 10, after V lost 5 bases and J lost 8 bases. The PCR ran on 60 Vbeta and 13 Jbeta primers. TCRdb's table, derived via immunoSEQ multiplex PCR, lists solely in-frame clones and lacks some. The sample carries about 160,000 clones, approximately 78% recorded once. Sequenced sample: PBMCs. This TCR derives from a male donor in good health and CMV-seropositive. The J gene is TRBJ1-4, the V gene TRBV28; TRBD1 agrees at 8 bases. This CDR3 is CASSPRTGKREKLFF. The DNA of the CDR3 is TGTGCCAGCAGTCCCCGGACAGGGAAAAGAGAAAAACTGTTTTTT.